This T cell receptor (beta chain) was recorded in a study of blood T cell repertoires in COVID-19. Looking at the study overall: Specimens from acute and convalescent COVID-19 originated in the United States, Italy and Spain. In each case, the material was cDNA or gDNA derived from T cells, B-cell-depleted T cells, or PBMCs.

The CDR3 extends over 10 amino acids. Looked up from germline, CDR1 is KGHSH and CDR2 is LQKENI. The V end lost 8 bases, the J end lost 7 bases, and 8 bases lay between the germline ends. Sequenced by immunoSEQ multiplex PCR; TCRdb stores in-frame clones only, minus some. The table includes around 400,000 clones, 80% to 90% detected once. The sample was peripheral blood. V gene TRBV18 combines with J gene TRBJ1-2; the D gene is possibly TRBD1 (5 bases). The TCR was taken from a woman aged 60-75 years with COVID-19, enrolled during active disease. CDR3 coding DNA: TGTGCCAGCCTTGGGGCTGGCTACACCTTC. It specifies CASLGAGYTF.